These 3 T cell receptor beta chains share one sample of origin, sequenced in a study of T cell responses to AZD1222 COVID-19 vaccine. Assay used: immunoSEQ multiplex PCR; TCRdb lists only in-frame clones, some missing. The data contain approximately 80,000 clones, 80% to 90% of them singletons. The specimen was peripheral blood, collected 28 days after the second AZD1222 dose. All receptors derive from an adult who received the AZD1222 COVID-19 vaccine.

The V and J genes are TRBV28 and TRBJ1-1; weak D call: TRBD1 (5 bases). The CDR3 runs to 12 residues. The V end was cut by 2 bases, the J end by 7 bases, with 8 bases between. Germline V gene data show CDR1 as MDHEN and CDR2 as SYDVKM. CDR3 amino acids: CASSLVQGEAFF. The CDR3 nucleotides are TGTGCCAGCAGTTTAGTGCAGGGTGAAGCTTTCTTT.

The chain joins TRBV19 to TRBJ1-2; D may be TRBD1 (6 bases). CDR1 is LNHDA, CDR2 SQIVND, per germline (reference sequence). The CDR3 spans 19 residues. Trimming removed 2 bases at V and 7 bases at J, with 29 bases between. The DNA for the CDR3 is TGTGCCAGTAGTATATCGCAAGTGGGGGCACGTGGGGGAATGGTTGGCTACACCTTC. Amino acid sequence: CASSISQVGARGGMVGYTF.

The chain recombines TRBV19 with TRBJ1-2; D possibly corresponds to TRBD1 (5 bases). Deletions cut 3 bases from V and 6 bases from J, with 14 bases between. Germline V gene sequence: CDR1 LNHDA, CDR2 SQIVND (reference sequence). The CDR3 totals 14 residues. CDR3 in DNA: TGTGCCAGTAGTATCTCCGGGGCACGGGATGGCTACACCTTC. It encodes CASSISGARDGYTF.